These 10 T cell receptor beta chains came from one sample sequenced in a study of tumor-infiltrating lymphocytes in primary liver carcinoma. Total RNA (approximately 450 ng) served as template for TCR beta cDNA synthesis primed by a constant-region primer. ARM-PCR, slightly modified, supplied the TCR beta libraries through three nested multiplex PCR rounds. TRBV1-TRBV30 forward primers and a C-beta reverse primer were used in the first two PCR rounds, which each ran for about 9 cycles. TCRdb independently ran MiXCR on the multiplex PCR reads; one entry per CDR3 protein. The sample shows roughly 91,000 distinct CDR3 sequences, 55% to 70% of them seen only once. For each extraction, RNA and DNA were obtained together from approximately 20-30 mg of unsorted bulk tissue. Sequencing used liver tumor tissue from sampling region 5. The subset was: tumor region T5, tumor centre. These receptors were collected from a woman aged 55-70 years with primary liver carcinoma and hepatitis B virus infection.

This clonotype showed up just a few times. The chain combines TRBV7-9 with TRBJ2-1, with 9 bases aligning to TRBD2. Germline assignment: CDR1 SEHNR and CDR2 FQNEAQ (reference sequence). V lost 5 bases to trimming and J lost 7 bases; unmatched junction nucleotides: 6. The CDR3 length is 14 residues. The CDR3 spells CASSLGLAGNEQFF. The CDR3 region has the DNA TGTGCCAGCAGCCTGGGACTAGCTGGGAATGAGCAGTTCTTC.

On this clonotype: This could be a read error, since a much larger clone is one nucleotide away. The gene calls are TRBV7-2 and TRBJ2-1, with D perhaps TRBD2 (5 bases). The CDR3 spans 15 residues. Trimming took off 9 bases at V and 5 bases at J, with 20 bases between the two ends. Per germline, CDR1 SGHTA and CDR2 FQGNSA. CDR3 sequence (DNA): TGTGCCAGAAGCCTAAGGGTCGGGGATAACAATGAGCAGTTCTTC. Amino acids: CARSLRVGDNNEQFF.

About this clonotype itself: The junction and the germline gene differ at one end; a read error may be behind it. The J gene is TRBJ2-1, the V gene TRBV11-2; D may correspond to TRBD1 or TRBD2 (5 bases each). The CDR3 has 15 residues. The germline CDR1 and CDR2 sequences are SGHAT and FQNNGV. The CDR3 spells CASSFLSYRIGEQLF. CDR3 coding DNA: TGTGCCAGCAGCTTTCTATCGTATAGGATAGGGGAGCAGTTATTC.

On this clonotype itself: A much larger clone lies one base from this, so it may be a read error. CDR3 nucleotide sequence: TGTGCCAGCATCCGAAATGGCGGAACTGAAGCTCTCTTT. Translating it yields CASIRNGGTEALF. V and J are TRBV12-3 or TRBV12-4 and TRBJ1-1; D is unresolved. The CDR3 has 13 residues.

In the case of this clonotype: Relative to the germline gene, one junction end is altered; a read error may explain this. The chain is built from TRBV6-2 or TRBV6-3 and TRBJ2-7; D perhaps matches TRBD1 (6 bases). CDR1 and CDR2 from the germline V gene are MNHEY and SVGEGT. The length of the CDR3 is 15 residues. The DNA of the CDR3 is TGTGCCAGCAGTACCGGACAGCCCGGCTCCTACGGGCAGTACTTC. The encoded protein is CASSTGQPGSYGQYF.

Remarks on this clonotype: The conserved closing phenylalanine or tryptophan is absent in this CDR3, likely reflecting a read error. Because the CDR3's place on the DNA is in doubt, the DNA is left out and the CDR3 is given as listed by TCRdb. This sequence joins TRBV11-2 and TRBJ2-3; the table calls TRBD2, which could not be checked here. The CDR3 has 17 residues if both end residues are counted. Per the germline V gene, CDR1 is SGHAT and CDR2 is FQNNGV. This chain's CDR3 is CASSLGGLMYTSDTQCS.

The chain joins TRBV7-9 to TRBJ2-3, with TRBD2 matching 9 bases. CDR3 length equals 17 residues. V lost 5 bases, J lost 0 bases, and 9 bases stayed unmatched. CDR1 and CDR2 (germline): SEHNR, FQNEAQ (reference sequence). The CDR3 is CASSTTRAGGSTDTQYF. The CDR3 bases are TGTGCCAGCAGCACCACCCGGGCGGGAGGGAGCACAGATACGCAGTATTTT.

This chain connects TRBV11-2 to TRBJ2-5; 12 bases fit TRBD2. The germline V gene has CDR1 SGHAT and CDR2 FQNNGV. The CDR3 contains 14 residues. CDR3 sequence: CAGSLTSGSYEHYF. CDR3 bases: TGTGCAGGCAGCTTGACTAGCGGGAGTTACGAGCACTACTTC.

As concerns this clonotype: The CDR3 does not end in the conserved phenylalanine or tryptophan, so this is likely a read error. J is TRBJ2-2 and V is TRBV11-2; maybe TRBD1 (6 bases). The CDR3 spans 16 residues. Germline V gene data show CDR1 as SGHAT and CDR2 as FQNNGV. The CDR3 DNA sequence: TGTGCTAGCAGCTTATTAGGGGGATCGAACACCGGGGAGCTGTTTCTT. Translation: CASSLLGGSNTGELFL.

A remark on this clonotype: A read error is likely, as this CDR3 ends without the conserved phenylalanine or tryptophan. No DNA is shown, since the ends of the CDR3 on it are uncertain; the CDR3 is the one TCRdb lists. This rearrangement joins TRBV4-1 to TRBJ1-5; TRBD1 was called by the table and not checked on the DNA. The CDR3 has 16 amino acids, counting both end residues. CDR1 MGHRA and CDR2 YSYEKL come from the germline V gene. The chain's CDR3 is CASSRRTGDSNQPQHL.